The next 8 T cell receptor beta chains were all read from a single sample in a study of shared clonotypes between healthy human individuals. Only in-frame clones appear in the TCRdb table, and some are missing; sequencing was by immunoSEQ multiplex PCR. The sample lists about 530,000 clones, 90% to 96% occurring once. Material for sequencing was naive CD4+ T cells sorted from blood. This sample's subset: CD45RA+ positively selected. All receptors come from a woman aged 25 to 45 in good health.

The chain uses TRBV28 and TRBJ1-3; no firm D call. Germline V gene sequence: CDR1 MDHEN, CDR2 SYDVKM. The CDR3 consists of 13 residues. Trimming stripped 1 base from V and 2 bases from J, with 3 bases between. CDR3 bases: TGTGCCAGCAGTTTATCCCCTGGAAACACCATATATTTT. Protein product: CASSLSPGNTIYF.

The chain combines TRBV6-6 with TRBJ2-3; D is possibly TRBD1 or TRBD2 (6 bases each). The CDR3 is 15 residues long. Germline values: CDR1 MNHNY, CDR2 SVGAGI (reference sequence). Trimming cost V 5 bases and J 3 bases, with 15 bases left between them. DNA for the CDR3: TGTGCCAGCAGTCCCTCCGGGGGCGGGACAGATACGCAGTATTTT. Translating gives CASSPSGGGTDTQYF.

The CDR3 reads CASSLLGPTPFTDTQYF. As DNA, the CDR3 is TGTGCCAGCAGCTTATTGGGTCCGACCCCTTTCACAGATACGCAGTATTTT. This rearrangement joins TRBV7-3 to TRBJ2-3; D is undetermined. This CDR3 has 17 amino acids. Trimming left V 2 bases short and J 2 bases short, with 17 bases between. Germline V gives CDR1 SGHTA, CDR2 FQGTGA.

The rearrangement joins TRBV19 to TRBJ2-5, with TRBD1 identical over 9 bases. The junction had 4 bases not matched to a gene; V was cut back by 3 bases and J by 2 bases. The CDR3 covers 15 residues. The germline CDR1 and CDR2 sequences are LNHDA and SQIVND (reference sequence). The CDR3 reads CASSMEGTGQETQYF. The CDR3 nucleotides are TGTGCCAGTAGTATGGAGGGGACAGGGCAAGAGACCCAGTACTTC.

With respect to this clone: A read error may account for a junction end that differs from germline. This chain links TRBV7-8 with TRBJ2-7; TRBD1 might be the D (6 bases). The CDR3 covers 15 residues. The germline V gene has CDR1 SGHVS and CDR2 FQNEAQ. The CDR3 nucleotides are TGTGCCAGCAGCTTAGATCAGGGGTCCTCCCACGAGCAGTACTTC. Encoded protein: CASSLDQGSSHEQYF.

V usage is TRBV5-6 and J usage is TRBJ1-5, with D possibly TRBD1 on 6 matching bases. Germline assignment: CDR1 SGHDT and CDR2 YYEEEE. Between the trimmed V and J ends, which lost 0 bases and 4 bases, there was a span of 11 bases. There are 15 residues in the CDR3. The CDR3 sequence is CASSLDGQRNQPQHF. In DNA, the CDR3 is TGTGCCAGCAGCTTGGATGGACAGCGAAATCAGCCCCAGCATTTT.

As for this clone: Other DNA sequences in this sample translate to the same CDR3. V and J are TRBV5-4 and TRBJ2-1; 7 bases match TRBD2. Trimming at V came to 2 bases and at J to 4 bases, leaving 6 bases not matched to a gene. Germline loops: CDR1 SGHNT, CDR2 YYREEE (reference sequence). The CDR3 length is 15 residues. The CDR3 DNA sequence: TGTGCCAGCAGCTTACTAGCGAGTGGGTACAATGAGCAGTTCTTC. As protein: CASSLLASGYNEQFF.

The V gene is TRBV10-1, the J gene TRBJ1-1; D call uncertain. Trimming left V 6 bases short and J 1 base short, with 9 bases between. Per germline, CDR1 WNHNN and CDR2 SYGVQD (reference sequence). The CDR3 covers 13 residues. CDR3 coding DNA: TGCGCCAGCAGGCTGGACTGGAACACTGAAGCTTTCTTT. Protein sequence: CASRLDWNTEAFF.